The rows below give T cell receptor beta chains drawn from one sample of a study of blood T cells in healthy people across ages. TCRdb analysed the 5' RACE reads with MiXCR anew, one entry per CDR3 protein. The table has 800,000 to 950,000 distinct CDR3 sequences, 40% to 60% seen once; the top ten hold around 15%. Sequencing was carried out using blood. The source of these receptors is a man younger than 45 in good health. CDR3s include the opening cysteine and the closing phenylalanine or tryptophan. The order of the fields is V gene, D gene, clone size, CDR3 length, J gene, CDR3 protein, CDR3 DNA. The D gene is left open where the match is weak. For some rows the clone size is stated as once, few or many, or as a class when expanded; others skip it.

V gene: TRBV7-9; D gene: .; clone size: many; CDR3 length: 14; J gene: TRBJ2-2; CDR3 protein: CASSTDTGTGELFF; CDR3 DNA: TGTGCCAGCAGCACCGACACAGGCACCGGGGAGCTGTTTTTT
V gene: TRBV6-1; D gene: .; clone size: .; CDR3 length: 15; J gene: TRBJ1-2; CDR3 protein: CASSEPDSANYGYTF; CDR3 DNA: TGTGCCAGCAGTGAACCGGACAGCGCTAACTATGGCTACACCTTC
V gene: TRBV24-1; D gene: .; clone size: .; CDR3 length: 14; J gene: TRBJ2-7; CDR3 protein: CATPRTGTIYEQYF; CDR3 DNA: TGTGCCACCCCTCGAACAGGGACCATCTACGAGCAGTACTTC
V gene: TRBV20-1; D gene: TRBD1; clone size: once; CDR3 length: 14; J gene: TRBJ1-1; CDR3 protein: CSARRGGGVTEAFF; CDR3 DNA: TGCAGTGCTAGACGAGGAGGGGGCGTTACTGAAGCTTTCTTT
V gene: TRBV27; D gene: .; clone size: .; CDR3 length: 13; J gene: TRBJ1-2; CDR3 protein: CASSSFGFGGYTF; CDR3 DNA: TGTGCCAGCAGTTCCTTCGGGTTCGGGGGCTACACCTTC
V gene: TRBV7-8; D gene: .; clone size: few; CDR3 length: 12; J gene: TRBJ2-7; CDR3 protein: CASSSRADEQYF; CDR3 DNA: TGTGCCAGCAGCTCCCGGGCCGACGAGCAGTACTTC
V gene: TRBV29-1; D gene: .; clone size: .; CDR3 length: 13; J gene: TRBJ2-7; CDR3 protein: CSVKALTSYEQYF; CDR3 DNA: TGCAGCGTTAAGGCTCTGACCTCCTACGAGCAGTACTTC
V gene: TRBV29-1; D gene: .; clone size: .; CDR3 length: 13; J gene: TRBJ1-1; CDR3 protein: CSVRGSVNTEAFF; CDR3 DNA: TGCAGCGTCAGAGGGTCAGTGAACACTGAAGCTTTCTTT
V gene: TRBV29-1; D gene: .; clone size: .; CDR3 length: 13; J gene: TRBJ1-1; CDR3 protein: CSVDTGWNTEAFF; CDR3 DNA: TGCAGCGTTGACACAGGGTGGAACACTGAAGCTTTCTTT
V gene: TRBV6-1; D gene: .; clone size: once; CDR3 length: 13; J gene: TRBJ2-5; CDR3 protein: CASSEASRRGQYF; CDR3 DNA: TGTGCCAGCAGTGAAGCGTCCCGGAGGGGCCAGTACTTC
V gene: TRBV12-3/TRBV12-4; D gene: TRBD1; clone size: .; CDR3 length: 17; J gene: TRBJ1-5; CDR3 protein: CASSWAQGATPNQPQHF; CDR3 DNA: TGTGCCAGCAGTTGGGCACAGGGGGCCACTCCAAATCAGCCCCAGCATTTT
V gene: TRBV12-3/TRBV12-4; D gene: .; clone size: .; CDR3 length: 13; J gene: TRBJ1-6; CDR3 protein: CASSQDPNSPLHF; CDR3 DNA: TGTGCCAGCAGTCAGGACCCTAATTCACCCCTCCACTTT
V gene: TRBV4-1; D gene: .; clone size: .; CDR3 length: 14; J gene: TRBJ2-1; CDR3 protein: CASSQVLGSDEQFF; CDR3 DNA: TGCGCCAGCAGCCAAGTATTGGGATCCGATGAGCAGTTCTTC
V gene: TRBV28; D gene: TRBD1; clone size: .; CDR3 length: 15; J gene: TRBJ1-5; CDR3 protein: CASSRSDRDNQPQHF; CDR3 DNA: TGTGCCAGCAGCCGGTCGGACAGGGACAATCAGCCCCAGCATTTT
V gene: TRBV28; D gene: .; clone size: .; CDR3 length: 14; J gene: TRBJ1-6; CDR3 protein: CASSATGRNSPLHF; CDR3 DNA: TGTGCCAGCAGTGCGACAGGCCGAAATTCACCCCTCCACTTT
V gene: TRBV10-3; D gene: .; clone size: .; CDR3 length: 13; J gene: TRBJ2-1; CDR3 protein: CAIRSLADNEQFF; CDR3 DNA: TGTGCCATCAGGTCCTTAGCAGACAATGAGCAGTTCTTC
V gene: TRBV10-3; D gene: TRBD2; clone size: .; CDR3 length: 14; J gene: TRBJ2-5; CDR3 protein: CAISAREGQETQYF; CDR3 DNA: TGTGCCATCAGTGCAAGGGAGGGACAAGAGACCCAGTACTTC
V gene: TRBV6-1; D gene: .; clone size: .; CDR3 length: 12; J gene: TRBJ1-2; CDR3 protein: CASTRDNYGYTF; CDR3 DNA: TGTGCCAGCACCCGGGATAACTATGGCTACACCTTC
V gene: TRBV7-2; D gene: .; clone size: .; CDR3 length: 16; J gene: TRBJ1-1; CDR3 protein: CASSLALSLLGTEAFF; CDR3 DNA: TGTGCCAGCAGCTTAGCCCTGAGTCTCCTGGGCACTGAAGCTTTCTTT
V gene: TRBV6-2/TRBV6-3; D gene: TRBD2; clone size: .; CDR3 length: 16; J gene: TRBJ2-5; CDR3 protein: CASRDRTGTSGGEQYF; CDR3 DNA: TGTGCCAGCAGAGACCGAACCGGGACTAGCGGGGGGGAGCAGTACTTC
V gene: TRBV12-3/TRBV12-4; D gene: .; clone size: few; CDR3 length: 13; J gene: TRBJ2-7; CDR3 protein: CASSLGRGSEQYF; CDR3 DNA: TGTGCCAGCAGTTTAGGACGTGGCTCCGAGCAGTACTTC
V gene: TRBV29-1; D gene: TRBD1; clone size: few; CDR3 length: 12; J gene: TRBJ2-7; CDR3 protein: CSVTGGQYEQYF; CDR3 DNA: TGCAGCGTGACAGGGGGGCAGTACGAGCAGTACTTC
V gene: TRBV29-1; D gene: .; clone size: many; CDR3 length: 13; J gene: TRBJ2-1; CDR3 protein: CSLQGTLYNEQFF; CDR3 DNA: TGCAGCTTGCAGGGGACCCTCTACAATGAGCAGTTCTTC
V gene: TRBV24-1; D gene: .; clone size: few; CDR3 length: 11; J gene: TRBJ2-1; CDR3 protein: CATSDHNEQFF; CDR3 DNA: TGTGCCACCAGTGATCACAATGAGCAGTTCTTC
V gene: TRBV4-2; D gene: .; clone size: .; CDR3 length: 13; J gene: TRBJ2-7; CDR3 protein: CASSQGGDHELYF; CDR3 DNA: TGTGCCAGCAGCCAAGGCGGGGACCACGAGCTGTACTTC
V gene: TRBV11-2; D gene: .; clone size: .; CDR3 length: 13; J gene: TRBJ2-7; CDR3 protein: CASSPVASYEQYF; CDR3 DNA: TGTGCCAGCAGCCCTGTGGCCTCCTACGAGCAGTACTTC
V gene: TRBV5-1; D gene: TRBD2; clone size: few; CDR3 length: 16; J gene: TRBJ2-1; CDR3 protein: CASSGDSGGNLDEQFF; CDR3 DNA: TGCGCCAGCAGCGGGGATAGCGGGGGGAATCTGGATGAGCAGTTCTTC
V gene: TRBV9; D gene: TRBD2; clone size: .; CDR3 length: 16; J gene: TRBJ2-3; CDR3 protein: CASSVEIAGDTDTQYF; CDR3 DNA: TGTGCCAGCAGCGTAGAGATAGCGGGGGACACAGATACGCAGTATTTT